The subject of this entry is one T cell receptor (beta chain). This clonotype was found a few times. What antigen it recognizes has not been identified. It has no much larger one-base neighbor in the sample; base qualities were not kept. V and J are truncated by 4 bases and 6 bases respectively, leaving an intervening sequence of 12 bases. From a lookup of the germline V gene, CDR1 and CDR2 are SGHRS and YFSETQ. There are 13 amino acids in the CDR3, from cysteine to phenylalanine inclusive. Kept here is only the CDR3 DNA, which spans 39 bases and is read in frame from base 1. Separate semi-nested PCR amplifications were run for the TCRalpha and TCRbeta libraries, using Advantage 2 and reverse primers located in the TRAC or TRBC constant regions. Between roughly 3.5 and 550 ng of total RNA was used as input for first-strand cDNA synthesis. The TCR cDNA libraries were generated by 5'-RACE using the SMARTer PCR cDNA Synthesis kit, with a poly-dT primer driving first-strand synthesis. Sample-specific 5-nucleotide barcodes were carried by the semi-nested constant-region reverse primers, and the resulting products were cleaned using the Zymo DNA Clean and Concentrator-5 kit. Up to ten barcoded samples were pooled, ligated to Illumina adaptors and sequenced as 2 x 150 bp paired-end reads on an Illumina MiSeq. The paper's data handling went like this. After demultiplexing, reads were aligned using BLAT against a custom library built from IMGT containing every combination of human TRAV, TRAJ, TRBV, TRBD and TRBJ. The best BLAT hits were picked using pslCDnaFilter (-maxAligns=1, -ignoreIntrons), and custom Perl scripts were used to calculate clonotype frequencies. TCRdb's own reprocessing of the public reads used fastp at Q25 and MiXCR and kept productive beta chains. Each record represents a unique CDR3 protein, reported with the most common genes and DNA among its rows. TCRdb, not the authors, supplied the V and J calls. The sample table shows fewer than 3,500 distinct CDR3 sequences, and around a third are seen once. The ten most abundant clones make up roughly 2.3% of the sample.

This sample was included in a study of T cells generated in artificial thymic organoids (dated by TCRdb to about 2017). About the study as a whole: The study compared the TCR alpha and beta CDR3 repertoires of CD8 single positive T cells derived from in vitro artificial thymic organoids against those of naive CD8 T cells from thymus and peripheral blood. The repertoire sequencing data shown were described as representative of three independent experiments. On the study overall, not on this receptor specifically: CD8 single positive T cells derived from organoids showed physiological TCR clonotype diversity comparable to the diversity seen in thymic and blood naive CD8 T cells.

Non-mobilized peripheral blood was obtained from healthy adult donors. Enrichment of primary CD8+ T cells was performed with magnetic beads using the Miltenyi CD8+ T cell Isolation Kit. Prior to RNA extraction, naive CD8 T cells from blood were isolated by FACS sorting as CD3+TCRalphabeta+CD8+CD45RO-CCR7+ cells. Total RNA was purified from around 40,000 to 200,000 sorted cells per sample with the RNeasy Micro kit, and quality checked on an Agilent RNA 6000 Nano chip. The receptor's source is a human donor who gave cord blood stem cells for thymic organoid culture, a cardiac surgery patient who gave postnatal thymus, or a blood donor (not recorded which). Specimen: naive CD8+ T cells from blood. This specimen's cell subset or site label, per the study, means: CD3+TCRalphabeta+CD8SP T cells; for blood, CD45RO-CCR7+ naive CD8+ T cells. The V gene is TRBV5-1 and the J gene is TRBJ2-3; the D region possibly corresponds to TRBD2 (5 bases align). The CDR3 region has the sequence CASSRLGEDTQYF. The base sequence is TGCGCCAGCAGCCGTCTCGGGGAGGATACGCAGTATTTT.